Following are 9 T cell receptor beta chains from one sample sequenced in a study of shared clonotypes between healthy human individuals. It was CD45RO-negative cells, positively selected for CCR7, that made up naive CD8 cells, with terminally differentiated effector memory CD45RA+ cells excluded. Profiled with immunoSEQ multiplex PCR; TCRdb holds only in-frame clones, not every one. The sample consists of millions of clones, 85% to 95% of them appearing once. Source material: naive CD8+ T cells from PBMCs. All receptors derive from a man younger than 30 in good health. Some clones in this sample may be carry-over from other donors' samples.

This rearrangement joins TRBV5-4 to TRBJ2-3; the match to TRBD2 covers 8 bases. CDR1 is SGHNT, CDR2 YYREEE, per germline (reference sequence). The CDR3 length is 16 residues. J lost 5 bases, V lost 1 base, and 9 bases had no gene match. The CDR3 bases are TGTGCCAGCAGCTTGTTAGGCGCGGGAGGTCTAGATACGCAGTATTTT. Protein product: CASSLLGAGGLDTQYF.

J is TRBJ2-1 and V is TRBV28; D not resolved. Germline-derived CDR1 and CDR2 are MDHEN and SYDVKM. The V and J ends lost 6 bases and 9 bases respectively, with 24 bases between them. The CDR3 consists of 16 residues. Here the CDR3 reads CASSPPRVRSSGEQFF. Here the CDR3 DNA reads TGTGCCAGCAGCCCCCCGCGAGTAAGGTCTTCGGGTGAGCAGTTCTTC.

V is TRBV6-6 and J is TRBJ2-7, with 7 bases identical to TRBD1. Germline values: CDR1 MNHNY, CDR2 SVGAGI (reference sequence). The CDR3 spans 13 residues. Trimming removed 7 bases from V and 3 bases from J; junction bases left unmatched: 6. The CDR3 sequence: CASTLGQLYEQYF. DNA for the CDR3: TGTGCCAGCACCCTGGGACAGCTCTACGAGCAGTACTTC.

The CDR3 loop is CATGSGSRADTQYF. The CDR3, as DNA: TGTGCCACCGGTAGCGGGAGTAGAGCAGATACGCAGTATTTT. The chain links TRBV9 to TRBJ2-3; 9 bases align to TRBD2. Germline loops: CDR1 SGDLS, CDR2 YYNGEE. The CDR3 runs 14 residues. Trimming removed 9 bases from V and 4 bases from J; junction bases left unmatched: 9.

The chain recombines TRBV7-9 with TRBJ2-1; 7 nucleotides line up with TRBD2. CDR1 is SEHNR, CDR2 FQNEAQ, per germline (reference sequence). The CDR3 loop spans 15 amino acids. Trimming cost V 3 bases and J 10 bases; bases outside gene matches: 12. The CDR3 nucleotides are TGTGCCAGCAGCTTGCCATGGGGGGAGGGAAACGAGCAGTTCTTC. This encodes CASSLPWGEGNEQFF.

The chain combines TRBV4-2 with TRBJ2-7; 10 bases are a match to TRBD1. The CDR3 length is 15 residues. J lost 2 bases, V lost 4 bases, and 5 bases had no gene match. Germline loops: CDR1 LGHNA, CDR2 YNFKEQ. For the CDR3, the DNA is TGTGCCAGCAGCCCCGGACAGGGGGGAACCTACGAGCAGTACTTC. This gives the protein CASSPGQGGTYEQYF.

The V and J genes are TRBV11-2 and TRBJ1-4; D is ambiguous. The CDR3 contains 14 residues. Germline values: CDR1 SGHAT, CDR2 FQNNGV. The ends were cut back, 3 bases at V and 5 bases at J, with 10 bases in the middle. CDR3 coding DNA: TGTGCCAGCAGCTTTATGGACTTAAATGAAAAACTGTTTTTT. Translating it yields CASSFMDLNEKLFF.

This CDR3 reads CASSKGYRTNTEAFF. CDR3 in DNA: TGTGCCAGCAGTAAGGGGTACAGAACCAACACTGAAGCTTTCTTT. The chain links TRBV6-4 to TRBJ1-1; weak D call: TRBD1 (5 bases). The CDR3 has 15 residues. Germline V gene sequence: CDR1 MRHNA, CDR2 SNTAGT. Trimming pared 5 bases from V and 2 bases from J, leaving 15 bases between.

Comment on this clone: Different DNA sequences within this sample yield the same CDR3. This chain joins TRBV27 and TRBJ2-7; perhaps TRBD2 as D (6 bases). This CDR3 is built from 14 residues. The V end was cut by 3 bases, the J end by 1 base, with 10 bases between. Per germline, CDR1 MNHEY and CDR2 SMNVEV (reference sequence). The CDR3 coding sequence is TGTGCCAGCAGTTTGCGGGAAACATCCTACGAGCAGTACTTC. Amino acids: CASSLRETSYEQYF.